Described below is a single TCR beta chain sequence and its context. What it recognizes is unknown. This entry is derived from a study of cytomegalovirus exposure and HLA in healthy donors. The study's findings and limits: Researchers catalogued 164 TCR beta chains as cytomegalovirus-associated. For TCR beta chains, V- and J-gene trimming was later linked to a missense DCLRE1C variant.

Both 60 Vbeta primers and 13 Jbeta primers went into the PCR. Using immunoSEQ multiplex PCR, the repertoire was profiled, and TCRdb retains in-frame clones only, with some absent. The repertoire includes 140,000 or so clones, around four fifths of them detected once, and about 2.9% sits in the top ten. CDR3 length equals 14 residues. Input material: PBMCs. The receptor was derived from a female donor in good health and CMV-seronegative. The V gene is TRBV21-1, the J gene TRBJ1-3. TRBV21-1 is noted as a pseudogene. This CDR3 is CASSLGGYGNTIYF. In DNA, the CDR3 is TGTGCCAGCAGCCTTGGGGGGTATGGAAACACCATATATTTT.